The source of this T cell receptor (beta chain) is a study of cytomegalovirus exposure and HLA in healthy donors. Regarding the study as a whole: Published work reported that the classifier diagnosed cytomegalovirus status with high specificity and sensitivity. V- and J-gene trimming in TCR beta was tied to a missense DCLRE1C variant by an analysis performed later. A later analysis found common viral pathogens apparently linked to several of the most significant clusters.

The PCR used 60 Vbeta and 13 Jbeta primers. Profiling relied on immunoSEQ multiplex PCR, and the TCRdb table lists in-frame clones only, not all of them. Altogether 170,000 or so clones are present, 70% to 80% being singletons, with the ten largest covering around 1.5%. Germline V gene data show CDR1 as MDHEN and CDR2 as SYDVKM. The CDR3 consists of 17 residues. V lost 5 bases and J lost 4; bases outside the gene matches: 11. To note about this clone: Its antigen is unidentified.

Unrecorded immune exposures were likely, despite nominal health at sampling. This clonotype was obtained from a woman younger than 45 in good health and CMV-seropositive. The chain combines TRBV28 with TRBJ2-1; the match to TRBD1 covers 10 bases. The sequenced sample was PBMCs. As DNA, the CDR3 is TGTGCCAGCAGTCTGAGGCTGACAGGGGGCTGGTACAATGAGCAGTTCTTC. Its protein is CASSLRLTGGWYNEQFF.